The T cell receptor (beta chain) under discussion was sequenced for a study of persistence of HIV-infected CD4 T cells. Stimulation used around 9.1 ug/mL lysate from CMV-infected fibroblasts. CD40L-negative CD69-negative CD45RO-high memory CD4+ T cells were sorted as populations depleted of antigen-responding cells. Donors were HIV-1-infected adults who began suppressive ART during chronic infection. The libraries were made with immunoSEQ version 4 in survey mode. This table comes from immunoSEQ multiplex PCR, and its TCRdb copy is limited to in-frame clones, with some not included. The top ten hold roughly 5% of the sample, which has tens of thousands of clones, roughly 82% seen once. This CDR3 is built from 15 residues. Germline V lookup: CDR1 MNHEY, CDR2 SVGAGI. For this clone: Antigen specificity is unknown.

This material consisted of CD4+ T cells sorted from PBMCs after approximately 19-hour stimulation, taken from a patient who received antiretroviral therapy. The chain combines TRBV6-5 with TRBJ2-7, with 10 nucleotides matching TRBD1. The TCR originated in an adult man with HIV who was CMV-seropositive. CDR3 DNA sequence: TGTGCCAGCACTGTTCACGGGACAGGGGCCTCCCGTGTACGGGTC. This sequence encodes CASTVHGTGASRVRV.